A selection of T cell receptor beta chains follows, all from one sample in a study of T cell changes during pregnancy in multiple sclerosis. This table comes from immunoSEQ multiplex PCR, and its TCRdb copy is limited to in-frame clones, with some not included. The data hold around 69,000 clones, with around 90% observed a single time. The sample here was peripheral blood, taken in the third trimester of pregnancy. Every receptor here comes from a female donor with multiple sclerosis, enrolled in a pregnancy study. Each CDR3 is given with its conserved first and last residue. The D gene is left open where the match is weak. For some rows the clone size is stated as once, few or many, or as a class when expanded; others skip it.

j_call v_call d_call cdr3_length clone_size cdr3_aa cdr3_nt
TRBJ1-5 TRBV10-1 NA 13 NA CASSPGGHQPQHF TGCGCCAGCAGCCCCGGAGGGCATCAGCCCCAGCATTTT
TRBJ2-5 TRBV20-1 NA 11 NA CSVGGPETQYF TGCAGTGTAGGGGGTCCGGAGACCCAGTACTTC
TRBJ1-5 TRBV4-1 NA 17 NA CASSQDLRGRRDQPQHF TGCGCCAGCAGCCAAGATTTAAGGGGCCGTAGAGATCAGCCCCAGCATTTT
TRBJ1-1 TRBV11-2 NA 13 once CASSLYRTTEAFF TGTGCCAGCAGCTTATACAGGACCACTGAAGCTTTCTTT
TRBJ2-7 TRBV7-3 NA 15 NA CASSPFGGSVHEQYF TGTGCCAGCAGCCCCTTTGGAGGCTCGGTTCACGAGCAGTACTTC
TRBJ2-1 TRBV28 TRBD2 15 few CASSLGGGWGNEQFF TGTGCCAGCAGTTTGGGGGGAGGGTGGGGGAATGAGCAGTTCTTC
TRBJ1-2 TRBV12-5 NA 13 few CASGFSDSYGYTF TGTGCTAGTGGTTTTTCGGACAGCTATGGCTACACCTTC
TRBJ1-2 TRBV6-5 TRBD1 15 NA CASSYGGQGLRGYTF TGTGCCAGCAGTTACGGGGGACAGGGGCTCCGAGGCTACACCTTC
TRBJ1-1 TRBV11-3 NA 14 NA CASSLDGGHTEAFF TGTGCCAGCAGCTTAGACGGTGGGCACACTGAAGCTTTCTTT
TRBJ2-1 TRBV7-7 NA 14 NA CASSEPLKSSEQFF TGTGCCAGCAGCGAGCCATTAAAAAGTAGTGAGCAGTTCTTC
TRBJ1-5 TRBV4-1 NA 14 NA CASSQSRVGQPQHF TGCGCCAGCAGCCAATCCAGGGTTGGCCAGCCCCAGCATTTT
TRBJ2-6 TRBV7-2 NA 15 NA CASSPRRSGANVLTF TGTGCCAGCAGCCCCCGGAGGTCTGGGGCCAACGTCCTGACTTTC
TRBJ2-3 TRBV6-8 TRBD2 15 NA CASRLSGRRADTQYF TGTGCCAGCAGACTTAGCGGGAGGAGGGCAGATACGCAGTATTTT
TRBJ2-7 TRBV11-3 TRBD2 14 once CASSFSGDKYEQYF TGTGCCAGCAGCTTTAGCGGGGACAAGTACGAGCAGTACTTC
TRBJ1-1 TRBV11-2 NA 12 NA CASSSSVVEAFF TGTGCCAGCAGCAGCAGCGTAGTAGAAGCTTTCTTT
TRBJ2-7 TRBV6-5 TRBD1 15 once CASSYERDRAYGQYF TGTGCCAGCAGCTACGAAAGGGACAGGGCCTACGGGCAGTACTTC
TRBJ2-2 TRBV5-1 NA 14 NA CASSLAKNTGELFF TGCGCCAGCAGCTTGGCTAAAAACACCGGGGAGCTGTTTTTT
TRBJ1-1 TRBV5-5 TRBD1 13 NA CASSPLGTVEAFF TGTGCCAGCAGCCCGCTTGGGACAGTTGAAGCTTTCTTT
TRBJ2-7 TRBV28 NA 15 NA CASSLYLAVDYEQYF TGTGCCAGCAGCCTCTATCTAGCAGTAGACTACGAGCAGTACTTC
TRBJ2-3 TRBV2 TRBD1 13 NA CASSGQGADTQYF TGTGCCAGCAGTGGACAGGGAGCAGATACGCAGTATTTT
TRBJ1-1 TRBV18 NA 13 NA CASSRNENTEAFF TGTGCCAGCTCGCGAAATGAGAACACTGAAGCTTTCTTT
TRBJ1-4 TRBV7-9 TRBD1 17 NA CASSLQGQGHYNEKLFF TGTGCCAGCAGCTTACAGGGACAGGGTCATTATAATGAAAAACTGTTTTTT
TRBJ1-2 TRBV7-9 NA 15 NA CASSLGGGTFNGYTF TGTGCCAGCAGCTTAGGGGGGGGGACTTTCAATGGCTACACCTTC
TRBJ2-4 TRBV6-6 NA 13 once CASRIAVGNIQYF TGTGCCAGCAGGATAGCGGTTGGAAACATTCAGTACTTC
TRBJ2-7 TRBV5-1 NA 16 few CASSPVGGQQTYEQYF TGCGCCAGCAGCCCCGTGGGTGGGCAGCAAACCTACGAGCAGTACTTC
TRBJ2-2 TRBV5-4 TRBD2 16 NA CASSPGLAGGTGELFF TGTGCCAGCAGCCCGGGACTAGCGGGAGGTACCGGGGAGCTGTTTTTT
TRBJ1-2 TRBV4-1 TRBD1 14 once CASSQTGTVYGYTF TGCGCCAGCAGCCAGACCGGGACAGTCTATGGCTACACCTTC
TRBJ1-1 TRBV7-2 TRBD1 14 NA CASSPGQTGTEAFF TGTGCCAGCAGCCCGGGACAGACAGGAACTGAAGCTTTCTTT
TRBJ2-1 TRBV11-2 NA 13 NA CASSQGLNNEQFF TGTGCCAGCAGCCAGGGGCTGAACAATGAGCAGTTCTTC
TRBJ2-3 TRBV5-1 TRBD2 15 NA CASGKRERGTDTQYF TGCGCCAGCGGAAAGCGGGAGAGGGGGACAGATACGCAGTATTTT
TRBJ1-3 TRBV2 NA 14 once CASTGGASGNTIYF TGTGCCAGCACCGGTGGGGCGTCTGGAAACACCATATATTTT
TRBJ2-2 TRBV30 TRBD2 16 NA CAWSRGLAGGTGELFF TGTGCCTGGAGTCGGGGACTAGCGGGAGGCACCGGGGAGCTGTTTTTT
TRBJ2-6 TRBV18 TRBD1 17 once CASSPLRQGGGANVLTF TGTGCCAGCTCACCACTGCGACAGGGCGGTGGGGCCAACGTCCTGACTTTC
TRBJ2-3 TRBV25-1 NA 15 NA CASSSGWGGTDTQYF TGTGCCAGCAGTTCGGGGTGGGGGGGCACAGATACGCAGTATTTT
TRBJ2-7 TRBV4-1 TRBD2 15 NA CASSQLAGEGYEQYF TGCGCCAGCAGCCAGCTAGCGGGAGAAGGCTACGAGCAGTACTTC
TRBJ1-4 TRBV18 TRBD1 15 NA CASSPGTGKFEKLFF TGTGCCAGCTCACCCGGGACAGGGAAGTTTGAAAAACTGTTTTTT
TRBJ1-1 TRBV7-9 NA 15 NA CASSLVAGPNTEAFF TGTGCCAGCAGCTTAGTTGCAGGGCCGAACACTGAAGCTTTCTTT
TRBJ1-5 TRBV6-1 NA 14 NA CASSQQGTNQPQHF TGTGCCAGCAGCCAACAGGGCACGAATCAGCCCCAGCATTTT
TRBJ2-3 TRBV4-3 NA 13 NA CASSQDRQDTQYF TGCGCCAGCAGCCAAGATCGCCAGGATACGCAGTATTTT
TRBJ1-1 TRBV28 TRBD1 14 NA CASSLNSRGSEAFF TGTGCCAGCAGTTTAAATTCCAGGGGGTCTGAAGCTTTCTTT
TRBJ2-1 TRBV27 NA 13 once CASSIATYNEQFF TGTGCCAGCAGTATAGCGACGTACAATGAGCAGTTCTTC
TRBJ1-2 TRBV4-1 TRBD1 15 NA CASSQLDRERYGYTF TGCGCCAGCAGCCAATTGGACAGGGAACGGTATGGCTACACCTTC
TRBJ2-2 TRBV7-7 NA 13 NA CASSSDGGGELFF TGTGCCAGCAGCTCCGACGGAGGCGGGGAGCTGTTTTTT
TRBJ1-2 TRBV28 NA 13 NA CASSPSRVYGYTF TGTGCCAGCAGTCCGTCCAGGGTCTATGGCTACACCTTC
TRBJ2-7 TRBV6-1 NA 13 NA CAISDSYRYEQYF TGTGCCATTTCGGACAGCTATCGCTACGAGCAGTACTTC
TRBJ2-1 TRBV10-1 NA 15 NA CASSEPGRLAGEQFF TGCGCCAGCAGTGAGCCGGGGCGGCTGGCGGGGGAGCAGTTCTTC